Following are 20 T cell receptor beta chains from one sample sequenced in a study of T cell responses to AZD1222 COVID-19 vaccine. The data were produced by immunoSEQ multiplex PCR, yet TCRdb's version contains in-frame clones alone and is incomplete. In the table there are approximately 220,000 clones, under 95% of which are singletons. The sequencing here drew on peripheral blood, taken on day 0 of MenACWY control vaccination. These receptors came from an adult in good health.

CDR3 nucleotide sequence: TGTGCCAGCAGCTTAGGCAGGGGCGGCAACAATGAGCAGTTCTTC. Translating gives CASSLGRGGNNEQFF. V usage is TRBV11-2 and J usage is TRBJ2-1; weak D call: TRBD1 (6 bases). Trimming took off 1 base at V and 5 bases at J, with 12 bases between the two ends. Germline assignment: CDR1 SGHAT and CDR2 FQNNGV. The CDR3 has 15 residues.

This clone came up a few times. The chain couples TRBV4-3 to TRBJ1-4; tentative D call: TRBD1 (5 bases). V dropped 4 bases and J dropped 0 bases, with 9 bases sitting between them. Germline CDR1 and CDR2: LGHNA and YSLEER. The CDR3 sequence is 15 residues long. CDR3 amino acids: CASSRGTATNEKLFF. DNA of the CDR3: TGCGCCAGCAGCCGGGGGACGGCAACTAATGAAAAACTGTTTTTT.

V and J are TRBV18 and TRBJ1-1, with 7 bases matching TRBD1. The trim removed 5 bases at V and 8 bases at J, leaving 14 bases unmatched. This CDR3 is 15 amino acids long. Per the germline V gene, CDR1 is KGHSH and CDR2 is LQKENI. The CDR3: CASSTTDRVVVEAFF. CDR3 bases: TGTGCCAGCTCAACGACCGACAGGGTTGTAGTGGAAGCTTTCTTT.

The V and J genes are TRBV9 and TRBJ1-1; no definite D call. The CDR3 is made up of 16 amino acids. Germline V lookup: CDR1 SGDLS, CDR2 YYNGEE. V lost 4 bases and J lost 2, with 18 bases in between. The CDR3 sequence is CASSPGPPNLNTEAFF. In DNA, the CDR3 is TGTGCCAGCAGCCCGGGTCCTCCCAATTTAAACACTGAAGCTTTCTTT.

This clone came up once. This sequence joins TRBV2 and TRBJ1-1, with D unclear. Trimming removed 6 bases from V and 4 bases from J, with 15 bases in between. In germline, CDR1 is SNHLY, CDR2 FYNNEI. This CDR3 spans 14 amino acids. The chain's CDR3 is CASSPRTESTEAFF. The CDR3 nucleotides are TGTGCCAGCAGCCCGAGGACGGAGTCCACTGAAGCTTTCTTT. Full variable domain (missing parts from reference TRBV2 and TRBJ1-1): EPEVTQTPSHQVTQMGQEVILRCVPISNHLYFYWYRQILGQKVEFLVSFYNNEISEKSEIFDDQFSVERPDGSNFTLKIRSTKLEDSAMYFCASSPRTESTEAFFGQGTRLTVV.

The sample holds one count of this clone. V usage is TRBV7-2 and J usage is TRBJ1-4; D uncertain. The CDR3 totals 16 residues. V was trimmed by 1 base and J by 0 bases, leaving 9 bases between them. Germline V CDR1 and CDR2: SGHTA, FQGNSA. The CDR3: CASSLVGHTTNEKLFF. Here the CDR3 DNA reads TGTGCCAGCAGCTTAGTCGGGCACACAACTAATGAAAAACTGTTTTTT.

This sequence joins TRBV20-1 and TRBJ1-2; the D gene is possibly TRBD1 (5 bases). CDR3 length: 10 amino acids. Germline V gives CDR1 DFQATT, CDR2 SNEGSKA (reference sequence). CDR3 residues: CRGLGDGYTF. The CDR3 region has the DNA TGCAGGGGGCTCGGAGATGGCTACACCTTC.

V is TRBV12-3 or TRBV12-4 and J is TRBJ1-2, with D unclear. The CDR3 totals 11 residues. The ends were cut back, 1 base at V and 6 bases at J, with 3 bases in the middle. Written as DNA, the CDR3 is TGTGCCAGCAGTTTAGTTCATGGCTACACCTTC. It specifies CASSLVHGYTF.

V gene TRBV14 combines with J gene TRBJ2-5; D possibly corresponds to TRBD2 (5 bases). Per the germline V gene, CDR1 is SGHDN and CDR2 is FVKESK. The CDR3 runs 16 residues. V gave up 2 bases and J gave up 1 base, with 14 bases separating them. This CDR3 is CASSQSFSVGQETQYF. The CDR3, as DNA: TGTGCCAGCAGCCAAAGTTTTAGCGTCGGCCAAGAGACCCAGTACTTC.

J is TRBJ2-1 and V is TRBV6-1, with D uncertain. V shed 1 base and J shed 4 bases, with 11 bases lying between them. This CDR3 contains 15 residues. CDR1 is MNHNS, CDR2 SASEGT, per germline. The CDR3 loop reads CASSEGQLTYNEQFF. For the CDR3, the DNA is TGTGCCAGCAGTGAAGGGCAGTTGACTTACAATGAGCAGTTCTTC.

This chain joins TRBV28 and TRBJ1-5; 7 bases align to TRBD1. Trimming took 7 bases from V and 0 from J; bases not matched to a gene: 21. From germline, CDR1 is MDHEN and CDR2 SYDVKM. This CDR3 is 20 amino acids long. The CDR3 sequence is CASKTLSGQTKLYSNQPQHF. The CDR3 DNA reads TGTGCCAGCAAGACCTTGTCGGGACAGACAAAATTATATAGCAATCAGCCCCAGCATTTT. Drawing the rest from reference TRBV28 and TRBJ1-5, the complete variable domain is DVKVTQSSRYLVKRTGEKVFLECVQDMDHENMFWYRQDPGLGLRLIYFSYDVKMKEKGDIPEGYSVSREKKERFSLILESASTNQTSMYLCASKTLSGQTKLYSNQPQHFGDGTRLSIL.

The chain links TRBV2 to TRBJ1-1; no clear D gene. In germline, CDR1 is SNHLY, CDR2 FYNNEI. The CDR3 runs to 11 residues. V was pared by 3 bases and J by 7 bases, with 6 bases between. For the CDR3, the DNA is TGTGCCAGCAGTGAGGGGTTTGAAGCTTTCTTT. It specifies CASSEGFEAFF.

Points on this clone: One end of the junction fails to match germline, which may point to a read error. CDR3 in amino acids: CASSLGGRFHVPF. CDR3 DNA: TGTGCCAGCAGCTTGGGGGGACGGTTCCACGTCCCTTTT. The chain couples TRBV5-8 to TRBJ1-5, with a possible D match to TRBD1 (5 bases). Germline V gene sequence: CDR1 SGHTS, CDR2 YDEGEE. This CDR3 spans 13 amino acids.

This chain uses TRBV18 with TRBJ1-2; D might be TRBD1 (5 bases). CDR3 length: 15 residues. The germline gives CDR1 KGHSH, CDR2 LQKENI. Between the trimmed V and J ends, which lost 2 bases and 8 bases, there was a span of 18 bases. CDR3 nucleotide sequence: TGTGCCAGCTCACCATCGGCAGGGCCTTTAGGGGGCTACACCTTC. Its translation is CASSPSAGPLGGYTF. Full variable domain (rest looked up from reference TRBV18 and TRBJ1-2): NAGVMQNPRHLVRRRGQEARLRCSPMKGHSHVYWYRQLPEEGLKFMVYLQKENIIDESGMPKERFSAEFPKEGPSILRIQQVVRGDSAAYFCASSPSAGPLGGYTFGSGTRLTVV.

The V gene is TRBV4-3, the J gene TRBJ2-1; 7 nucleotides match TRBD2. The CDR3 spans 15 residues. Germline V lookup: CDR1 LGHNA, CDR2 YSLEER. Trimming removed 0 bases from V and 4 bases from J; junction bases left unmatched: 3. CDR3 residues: CASSQELAAYNEQFF. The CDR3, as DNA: TGCGCCAGCAGCCAAGAGCTAGCGGCTTACAATGAGCAGTTCTTC.

CDR3 amino acids: CARSLDGQGGDEQFF. DNA for the CDR3: TGTGCCAGAAGCTTAGATGGGCAGGGTGGCGATGAGCAGTTCTTC. The chain uses TRBV5-3 and TRBJ2-1; D possibly corresponds to TRBD1 (5 bases). TRBV5-3 counts as an open reading frame of uncertain function. The CDR3 has 15 residues. V dropped 2 bases and J dropped 8 bases, with 17 bases sitting between them.

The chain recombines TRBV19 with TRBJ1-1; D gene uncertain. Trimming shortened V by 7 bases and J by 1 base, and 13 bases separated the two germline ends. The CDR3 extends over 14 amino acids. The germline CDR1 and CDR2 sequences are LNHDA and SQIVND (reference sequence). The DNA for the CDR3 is TGTGCCAGTAAAGTGACCCAGGCGAACACTGAAGCTTTCTTT. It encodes CASKVTQANTEAFF. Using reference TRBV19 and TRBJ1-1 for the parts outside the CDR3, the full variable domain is DGGITQSPKYLFRKEGQNVTLSCEQNLNHDAMYWYRQDPGQGLRLIYYSQIVNDFQKGDIAEGYSVSREKKESFPLTVTSAQKNPTAFYLCASKVTQANTEAFFGQGTRLTVV.

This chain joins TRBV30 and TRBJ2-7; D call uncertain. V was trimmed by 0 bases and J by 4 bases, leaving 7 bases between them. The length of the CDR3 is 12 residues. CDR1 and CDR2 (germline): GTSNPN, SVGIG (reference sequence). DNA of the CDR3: TGTGCCTGGAGTGTACCTGGGTACGAGCAGTACTTC. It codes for CAWSVPGYEQYF.

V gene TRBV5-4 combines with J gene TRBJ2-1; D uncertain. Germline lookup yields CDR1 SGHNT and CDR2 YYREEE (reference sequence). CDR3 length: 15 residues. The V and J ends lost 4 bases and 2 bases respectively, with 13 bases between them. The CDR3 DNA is TGTGCCAGCAGCCATTCCGGTGAGACCTACAATGAGCAGTTCTTC. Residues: CASSHSGETYNEQFF.

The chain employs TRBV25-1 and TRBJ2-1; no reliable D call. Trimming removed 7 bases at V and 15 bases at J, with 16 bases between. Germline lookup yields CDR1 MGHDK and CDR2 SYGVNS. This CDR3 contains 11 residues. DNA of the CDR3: TGTGCCAGCACCCTAGGGTCGGCGACGTTCTTC. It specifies CASTLGSATFF.